This entry features one T cell receptor beta chain sequence. Its cognate antigen is unknown. Vbeta (60) and Jbeta (13) primers were used in the PCR. The data were produced by immunoSEQ multiplex PCR, yet TCRdb's version contains in-frame clones alone and is incomplete. The data show about 92,000 clones, over 70% seen once. The ends lost 7 bases at V and 4 bases at J; junction bases unmatched: 3. The length of the CDR3 is 13 residues. Germline V CDR1 and CDR2: MDHEN, SYDVKM. The sample comes from a study of cytomegalovirus exposure and HLA in healthy donors. Study findings and constraints: Using the classifier, cytomegalovirus status was reportedly diagnosed with high specificity and sensitivity. V- and J-gene trimming in TCR beta was tied to a missense DCLRE1C variant by an analysis performed later.

This chain links TRBV28 with TRBJ1-4; 7 nucleotides match TRBD1. Sequenced: PBMCs. This TCR was sampled from a girl aged 2-9 years in good health and CMV-seropositive. The DNA of the CDR3 is TGTGCCAGCAAGGGACAGCGTAATGAAAAACTGTTTTTT. As protein: CASKGQRNEKLFF. The entire variable domain, with the rest obtained from reference TRBV28 and TRBJ1-4, is as follows: DVKVTQSSRYLVKRTGEKVFLECVQDMDHENMFWYRQDPGLGLRLIYFSYDVKMKEKGDIPEGYSVSREKKERFSLILESASTNQTSMYLCASKGQRNEKLFFGSGTQLSVL.